The entry below gives a single T cell receptor beta chain sequence along with its context. Its antigen is still unknown. Healthy bone marrow donors made up the donor group. PCR used 60 Vbeta primers and 13 Jbeta primers. Generated by immunoSEQ multiplex PCR, the TCRdb table keeps only in-frame clones and is missing some. Found here are 120,000 to 150,000 clones, 60% to 80% of them singletons; the top ten hold around 3.4%. V lost 7 bases and J lost 3, with 6 bases in between. Germline CDR1 and CDR2: MNHEY and SVGAGI. The CDR3 has 11 residues. The data originate from a study of cytomegalovirus exposure and HLA in healthy donors. Study outcomes and limitations: HLA alleles showed associations with about 15,000 TCR beta sequences in a later analysis, at a 0.05 false discovery rate. With later analysis, a missense DCLRE1C variant became linked to TCR beta V- and J-gene trimming. Common viral pathogens (according to a later analysis) appeared linked to several of the most significant clusters.

The sample consisted of PBMCs. The chain joins TRBV6-5 to TRBJ2-5; no reliable D call. This receptor was taken from a man aged 40-49 years in good health and CMV-seronegative. The CDR3 loop reads CASMHKETQYF. The CDR3 DNA is TGTGCCAGCATGCACAAAGAGACCCAGTACTTC.